This entry is about one TCR beta chain. The CDR3 runs 16 residues. V lost 3 bases to trimming and J lost 5 bases, with 18 bases between them. The germline CDR1 and CDR2 sequences are SGHTA and FQGNSA. The sample belongs to a study of blood T cell repertoires in COVID-19. The wider study: T cells, B-cell-depleted T cells, or PBMCs provided the cDNA or gDNA that served as material.

Original methodology: Amplifying reference gene primers gave estimates of nucleated cell counts. Assay used: immunoSEQ multiplex PCR; TCRdb lists only in-frame clones, some missing. That table is the source of V, J and clone size, and D and trimming were worked out from the DNA. Of about 130,000 clones detected, roughly 80% appear once; the ten largest clones hold around 5.9%. The V call is TRBV7-2, the J call TRBJ2-3, with TRBD2 as a possible D gene (7 bases). The sequence came from a man aged 55 to 70 with acute or convalescent COVID-19. The material sequenced was peripheral blood. This CDR3 reads CASSFQAGRGIDTQYF. The CDR3, as DNA: TGTGCCAGCAGCTTTCAGGCTGGGAGGGGGATAGATACGCAGTATTTT.